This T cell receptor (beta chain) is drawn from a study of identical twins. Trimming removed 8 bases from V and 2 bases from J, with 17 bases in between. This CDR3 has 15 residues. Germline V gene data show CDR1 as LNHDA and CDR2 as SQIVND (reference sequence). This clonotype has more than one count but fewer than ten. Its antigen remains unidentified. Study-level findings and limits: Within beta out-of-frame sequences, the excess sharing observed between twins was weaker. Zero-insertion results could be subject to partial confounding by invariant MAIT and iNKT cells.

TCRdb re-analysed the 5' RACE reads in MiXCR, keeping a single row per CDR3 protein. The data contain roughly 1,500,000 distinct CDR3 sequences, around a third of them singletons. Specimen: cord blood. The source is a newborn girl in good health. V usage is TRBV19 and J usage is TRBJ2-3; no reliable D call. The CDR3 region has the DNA TGTGCCAGTCGATTACGACTCTATATCACAGATACGCAGTATTTT. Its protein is CASRLRLYITDTQYF.